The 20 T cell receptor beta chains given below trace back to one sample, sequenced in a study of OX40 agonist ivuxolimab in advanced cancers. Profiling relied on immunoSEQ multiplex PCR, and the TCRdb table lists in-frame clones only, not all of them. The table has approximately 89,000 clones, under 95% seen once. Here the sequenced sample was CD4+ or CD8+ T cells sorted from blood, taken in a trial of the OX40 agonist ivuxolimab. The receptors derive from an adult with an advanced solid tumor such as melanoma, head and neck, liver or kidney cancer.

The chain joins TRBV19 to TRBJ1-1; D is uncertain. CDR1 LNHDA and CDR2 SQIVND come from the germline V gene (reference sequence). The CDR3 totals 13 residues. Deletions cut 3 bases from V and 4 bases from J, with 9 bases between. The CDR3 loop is CASSIQRGTEAFF. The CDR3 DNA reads TGTGCCAGTAGTATTCAACGGGGCACTGAAGCTTTCTTT.

The CDR3 DNA reads as TGTGCCAGCTCACGAGGAGAGAGGGCGTACGAGCAGTACTTC. Its translation: CASSRGERAYEQYF. This sequence joins TRBV18 and TRBJ2-7; D perhaps matches TRBD2 (5 bases). From germline, CDR1 is KGHSH and CDR2 LQKENI. V dropped 4 bases and J dropped 4 bases, with 14 bases sitting between them. The CDR3 has 14 amino acids.

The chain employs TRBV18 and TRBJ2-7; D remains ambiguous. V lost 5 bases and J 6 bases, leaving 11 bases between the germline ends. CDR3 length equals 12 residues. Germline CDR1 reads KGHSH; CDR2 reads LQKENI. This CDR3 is CASSNAVLEQYF. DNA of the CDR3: TGTGCCAGCTCAAATGCGGTGCTCGAGCAGTACTTC.

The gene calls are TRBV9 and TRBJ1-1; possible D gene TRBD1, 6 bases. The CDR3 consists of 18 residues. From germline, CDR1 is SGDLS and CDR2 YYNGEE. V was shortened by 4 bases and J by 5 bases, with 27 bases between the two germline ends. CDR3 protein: CASSPPPAGGAGRTEAFF. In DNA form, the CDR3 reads TGTGCCAGCAGCCCTCCACCGGCGGGGGGCGCTGGGAGGACTGAAGCTTTCTTT.

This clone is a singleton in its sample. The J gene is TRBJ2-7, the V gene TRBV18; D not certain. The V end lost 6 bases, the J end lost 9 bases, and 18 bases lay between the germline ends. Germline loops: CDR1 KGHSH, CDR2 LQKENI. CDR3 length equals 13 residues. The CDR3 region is CASSPVHYEWQYF. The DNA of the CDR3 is TGTGCCAGCTCCCCGGTACATTACGAGTGGCAGTACTTC.

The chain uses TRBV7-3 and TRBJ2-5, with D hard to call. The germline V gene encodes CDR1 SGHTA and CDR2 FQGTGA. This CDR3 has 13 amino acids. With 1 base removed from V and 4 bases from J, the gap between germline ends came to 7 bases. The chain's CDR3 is CASSLNSVETQYF. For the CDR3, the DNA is TGTGCCAGCAGCTTAAACTCTGTAGAGACCCAGTACTTC.

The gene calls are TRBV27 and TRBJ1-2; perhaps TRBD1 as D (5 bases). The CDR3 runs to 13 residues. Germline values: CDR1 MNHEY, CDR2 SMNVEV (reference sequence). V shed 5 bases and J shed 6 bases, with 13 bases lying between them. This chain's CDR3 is CASSIRGGNGYTF. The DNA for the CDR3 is TGTGCCAGCAGTATAAGGGGCGGGAATGGCTACACCTTC.

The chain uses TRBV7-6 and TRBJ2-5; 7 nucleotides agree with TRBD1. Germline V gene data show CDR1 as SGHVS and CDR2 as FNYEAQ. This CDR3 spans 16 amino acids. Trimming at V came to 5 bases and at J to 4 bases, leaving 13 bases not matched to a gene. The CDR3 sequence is CASSPTGFGMAETQYF. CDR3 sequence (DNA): TGTGCCAGCAGCCCGACAGGGTTTGGGATGGCAGAGACCCAGTACTTC.

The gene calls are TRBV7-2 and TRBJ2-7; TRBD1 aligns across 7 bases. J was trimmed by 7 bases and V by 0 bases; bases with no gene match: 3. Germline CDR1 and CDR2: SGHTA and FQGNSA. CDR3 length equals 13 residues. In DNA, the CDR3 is TGTGCCAGCAGCTTAGCGACAGGGATAGAGCAGTACTTC. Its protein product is CASSLATGIEQYF.

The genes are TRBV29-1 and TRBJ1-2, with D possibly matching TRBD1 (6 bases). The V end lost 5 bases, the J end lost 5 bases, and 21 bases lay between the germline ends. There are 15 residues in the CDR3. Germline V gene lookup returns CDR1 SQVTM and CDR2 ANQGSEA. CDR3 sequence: CSVLGADLFLYGYTF. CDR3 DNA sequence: TGCAGCGTTCTGGGGGCAGACTTATTTTTGTATGGCTACACCTTC.

CDR3 nucleotide sequence: TGTGCCAGCACCCTATCTGGACAGTCAAATAACTATGGCTACACCTTC. Protein sequence: CASTLSGQSNNYGYTF. The V gene is TRBV9, the J gene TRBJ1-2, with D tentatively TRBD1 (6 bases). CDR3 length: 16 amino acids. V dropped 6 bases and J dropped 1 base, with 19 bases sitting between them. Germline CDR1 and CDR2: SGDLS and YYNGEE.

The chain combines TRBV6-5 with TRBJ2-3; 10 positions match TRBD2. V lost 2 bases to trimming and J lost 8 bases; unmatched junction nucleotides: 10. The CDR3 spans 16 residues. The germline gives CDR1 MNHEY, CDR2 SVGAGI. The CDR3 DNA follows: TGTGCCAGCAGTTACGTGCCAGCGGGAGGGAGAACTACGCAGTATTTT. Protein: CASSYVPAGGRTTQYF.

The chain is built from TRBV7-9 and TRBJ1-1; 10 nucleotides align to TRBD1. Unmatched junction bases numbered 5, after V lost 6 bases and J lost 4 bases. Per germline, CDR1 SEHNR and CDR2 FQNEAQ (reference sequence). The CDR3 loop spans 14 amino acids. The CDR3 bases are TGTGCCAGCAGACCCGACAGGGGGCTCACTGAAGCTTTCTTT. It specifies CASRPDRGLTEAFF.

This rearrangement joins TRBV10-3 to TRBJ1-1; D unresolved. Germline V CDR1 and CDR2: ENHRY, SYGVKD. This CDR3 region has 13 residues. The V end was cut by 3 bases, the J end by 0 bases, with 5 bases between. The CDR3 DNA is TGTGCCATCAGTGAAATAATGAACACTGAAGCTTTCTTT. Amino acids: CAISEIMNTEAFF.

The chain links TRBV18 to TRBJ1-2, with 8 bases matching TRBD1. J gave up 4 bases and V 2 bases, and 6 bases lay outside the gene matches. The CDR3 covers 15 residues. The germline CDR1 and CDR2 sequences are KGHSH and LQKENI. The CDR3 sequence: CASSPGQGNFYGYTF. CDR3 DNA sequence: TGTGCCAGCTCACCAGGACAGGGAAACTTCTATGGCTACACCTTC.

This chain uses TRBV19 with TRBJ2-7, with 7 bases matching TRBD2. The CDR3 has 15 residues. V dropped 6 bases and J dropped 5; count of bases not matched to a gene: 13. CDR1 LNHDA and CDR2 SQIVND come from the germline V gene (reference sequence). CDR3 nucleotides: TGTGCCAGTAGCTATGTTCGGCGGGAGTCCGACGAGCAGTACTTC. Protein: CASSYVRRESDEQYF.

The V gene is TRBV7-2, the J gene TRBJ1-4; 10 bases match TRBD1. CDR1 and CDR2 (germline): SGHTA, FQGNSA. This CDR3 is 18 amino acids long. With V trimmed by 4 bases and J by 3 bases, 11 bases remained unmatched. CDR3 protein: CASSSGPGQGFPNEKLFF. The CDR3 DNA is TGTGCCAGCAGCTCGGGCCCGGGACAGGGGTTTCCTAATGAAAAACTGTTTTTT.

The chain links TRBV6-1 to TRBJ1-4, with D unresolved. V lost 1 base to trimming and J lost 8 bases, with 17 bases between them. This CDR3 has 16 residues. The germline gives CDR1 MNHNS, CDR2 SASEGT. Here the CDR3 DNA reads TGTGCCAGCAGTGAAGTTTATTCCCTCATAGGCGAAAAACTGTTTTTT. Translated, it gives CASSEVYSLIGEKLFF.

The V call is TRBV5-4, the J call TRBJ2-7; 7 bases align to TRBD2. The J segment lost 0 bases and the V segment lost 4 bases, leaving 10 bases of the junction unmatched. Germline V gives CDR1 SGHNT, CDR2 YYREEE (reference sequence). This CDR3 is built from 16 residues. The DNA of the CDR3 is TGTGCCAGCAGCATCGCTTTGCGGGGGAGCTCCTACGAGCAGTACTTC. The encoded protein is CASSIALRGSSYEQYF.

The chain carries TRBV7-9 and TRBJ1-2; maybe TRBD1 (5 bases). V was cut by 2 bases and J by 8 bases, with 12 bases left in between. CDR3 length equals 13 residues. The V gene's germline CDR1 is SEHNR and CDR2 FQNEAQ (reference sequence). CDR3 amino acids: CASSLSREDGYTF. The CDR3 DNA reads TGTGCCAGCAGCTTAAGCAGGGAGGACGGCTACACCTTC.